This entry lists 21 T cell receptor beta chains sequenced from one sample in a study of CD8+ T cells in alopecia areata. It was cDNA, reverse transcribed from extracted RNA, that served as the sequencing template. The data were produced by immunoSEQ multiplex PCR, yet TCRdb's version contains in-frame clones alone and is incomplete. The table records about 160,000 clones, 45% to 60% of them present only once. Sequenced: CD4+ T cells sorted from blood. The receptors come from a human donor with alopecia areata.

A word on this clone: Other DNA sequences in the same sample also yield this CDR3. The V call is TRBV5-1, the J call TRBJ2-7; unclear D gene. V lost 0 bases, J lost 1 base, and 2 bases lay in between. In germline, CDR1 is SGHRS, CDR2 YFSETQ. The CDR3 is made up of 12 amino acids. Here the CDR3 DNA reads TGCGCCAGCAGCTTGGAATCCTACGAGCAGTACTTC. Translation: CASSLESYEQYF.

In this sample, this clone turned up once. V and J are TRBV7-6 and TRBJ2-5; D perhaps matches TRBD2 (5 bases). V was pared by 5 bases and J by 5 bases, with 18 bases between. The CDR3 runs to 15 residues. The germline V gene has CDR1 SGHVS and CDR2 FNYEAQ. CDR3 coding DNA: TGTGCCAGCAGCCCCAGCCGGGGTAACTCGGAGACCCAGTACTTC. Translation gives CASSPSRGNSETQYF.

This clone has a handful of counts. Distinct nucleotide sequences in the sample also encode this CDR3. The rearrangement joins TRBV5-1 to TRBJ2-1; 8 nucleotides align to TRBD1. This CDR3 contains 14 residues. The germline CDR1 and CDR2 sequences are SGHRS and YFSETQ. Trimming cost V 0 bases and J 7 bases; bases outside gene matches: 3. CDR3 sequence: CASSLGQGNNEQFF. The CDR3 DNA reads TGCGCCAGCAGCTTGGGACAGGGGAATAATGAGCAGTTCTTC. Supplemented by reference TRBV5-1 and TRBJ2-1, the full variable domain reads KAGVTQTPRYLIKTRGQQVTLSCSPISGHRSVSWYQQTPGQGLQFLFEYFSETQRNKGNFPGRFSGRQFSNSRSEMNVSTLELGDSALYLCASSLGQGNNEQFFGPGTRLTVL.

The chain links TRBV6-5 to TRBJ1-2; 7 bases align to TRBD1. The CDR3 runs to 14 residues. Germline V gives CDR1 MNHEY, CDR2 SVGAGI. The junction had 7 bases not matched to a gene; V was cut back by 6 bases and J by 3 bases. The CDR3 DNA follows: TGTGCCAGCAGAGATCCCAGGGGGGACTATGGCTACACCTTC. Protein product: CASRDPRGDYGYTF.

This clone turned up a few times. The J gene is TRBJ2-5, the V gene TRBV29-1; D is undetermined. Trimming shortened V by 4 bases and J by 5 bases, and 11 bases separated the two germline ends. The germline V gene encodes CDR1 SQVTM and CDR2 ANQGSEA. CDR3 length: 12 residues. CDR3 coding DNA: TGCAGCGTTGCGAATGGAGTGGAGACCCAGTACTTC. Translated: CSVANGVETQYF.

V is TRBV25-1 and J is TRBJ2-5; TRBD2 is a possible D gene (6 bases). Germline-derived CDR1 and CDR2 are MGHDK and SYGVNS. V lost 1 base, J lost 0 bases, and 9 bases lay in between. The CDR3 is made up of 15 amino acids. CDR3 amino acids: CASSEWRGDQETQYF. The CDR3 DNA reads as TGTGCCAGCAGTGAATGGCGCGGGGACCAAGAGACCCAGTACTTC.

This chain joins TRBV29-1 and TRBJ2-7; tentatively, D is TRBD2 (5 bases). V was cut by 5 bases and J by 2 bases, with 16 bases left in between. This CDR3 is 14 amino acids long. CDR1 and CDR2 from the germline V gene are SQVTM and ANQGSEA. This CDR3 is CSVFSVWRTYEQYF. The DNA of the CDR3 is TGCAGCGTTTTTTCGGTCTGGAGGACCTACGAGCAGTACTTC.

The chain uses TRBV11-2 and TRBJ2-7; weak D call: TRBD1 (6 bases). This CDR3 is built from 16 residues. Germline V gene data show CDR1 as SGHAT and CDR2 as FQNNGV. V lost 5 bases to trimming and J lost 0 bases, with 17 bases between them. Here the CDR3 reads CASSESRGDPSYEQYF. The CDR3, as DNA: TGTGCCAGCAGCGAGTCCAGGGGCGACCCCTCCTACGAGCAGTACTTC. Using reference TRBV11-2 and TRBJ2-7 for the parts outside the CDR3, the full variable domain is EAGVAQSPRYKIIEKRQSVAFWCNPISGHATLYWYQQILGQGPKLLIQFQNNGVVDDSQLPKDRFSAERLKGVDSTLKIQPAKLEDSAVYLCASSESRGDPSYEQYFGPGTRLTVT.

This clone showed up just a few times. The chain couples TRBV5-1 to TRBJ1-2, with D perhaps matching TRBD1 (6 bases). The CDR3 totals 12 residues. V was clipped by 6 bases and J by 8 bases, with 14 bases between them. The germline V gene has CDR1 SGHRS and CDR2 YFSETQ. The CDR3 spells CASTANRDGYTF. CDR3 nucleotide sequence: TGCGCCAGCACCGCGAACAGGGACGGCTACACCTTC.

This rearrangement joins TRBV5-1 to TRBJ2-1; D gene ambiguous. The V end lost 0 bases, the J end lost 7 bases, and 11 bases lay between the germline ends. Germline values: CDR1 SGHRS, CDR2 YFSETQ. The CDR3 extends over 14 amino acids. The CDR3 spells CASSLGLELNEQFF. As DNA, the CDR3 is TGCGCCAGCAGCTTGGGGCTAGAGCTAAATGAGCAGTTCTTC.

V is TRBV19 and J is TRBJ1-5; the match to TRBD1 covers 7 bases. J was trimmed by 2 bases and V by 6 bases; bases with no gene match: 10. This CDR3 has 16 amino acids. Germline lookup yields CDR1 LNHDA and CDR2 SQIVND (reference sequence). The CDR3 reads CASREWTGGGNQPQHF. The CDR3, as DNA: TGTGCCAGTAGGGAATGGACAGGTGGGGGCAATCAGCCCCAGCATTTT.

J is TRBJ2-7 and V is TRBV30; D unresolved. Germline CDR1 reads GTSNPN; CDR2 reads SVGIG (reference sequence). V gave up 3 bases and J gave up 4 bases, with 10 bases separating them. The CDR3 sequence is 12 residues long. The DNA of the CDR3 is TGTGCCTGGAGCGTTGTACCATACGAGCAGTACTTC. Its protein is CAWSVVPYEQYF.

The chain links TRBV7-8 to TRBJ2-1; no definite D call. There are 17 residues in the CDR3. Trimming removed 0 bases from V and 0 bases from J, with 12 bases in between. Germline CDR1 and CDR2: SGHVS and FQNEAQ. The CDR3: CASSLAARLNSYNEQFF. Written as DNA, the CDR3 is TGTGCCAGCAGCTTAGCGGCGCGACTTAACTCCTACAATGAGCAGTTCTTC.

This clone was seen ten or more times. The chain carries TRBV19 and TRBJ1-1; possible D gene TRBD1, 6 bases. V was cut by 4 bases and J by 1 base, with 13 bases left in between. This CDR3 has 15 residues. CDR1 and CDR2 (germline): LNHDA, SQIVND (reference sequence). The CDR3 DNA sequence: TGTGCCAGTAGTAGAAACAGGGTCGGGAACACTGAAGCTTTCTTT. This translates into CASSRNRVGNTEAFF.

J is TRBJ2-3 and V is TRBV5-6; perhaps TRBD1 as D (5 bases). The CDR3 length is 14 residues. Germline CDR1 SGHDT, CDR2 YYEEEE. Trimming removed 0 bases at V and 2 bases at J, with 7 bases between. In DNA form, the CDR3 reads TGTGCCAGCAGCTTGGGCAGGGACACAGATACGCAGTATTTT. Protein sequence: CASSLGRDTDTQYF.

This clone was picked up a small number of times. CDR3 sequence: CASTGGTGGYYEQYF. In nucleotides, the CDR3 is TGTGCCAGCACCGGAGGGACAGGGGGCTACTACGAGCAGTACTTC. V usage is TRBV27 and J usage is TRBJ2-7; TRBD1 agrees at 12 bases. The ends lost 7 bases at V and 3 bases at J; junction bases unmatched: 7. CDR3 length: 15 residues. The V gene's germline CDR1 is MNHEY and CDR2 SMNVEV (reference sequence).

The chain employs TRBV5-1 and TRBJ2-7, with 8 bases fitting TRBD1. The CDR3 runs 12 residues. V was clipped by 7 bases and J by 5 bases; unmatched bases: 5. CDR1 and CDR2 (germline): SGHRS, YFSETQ. In DNA, the CDR3 is TGCGCCAGCGGCAGGGGACAGGACGAGCAGTACTTC. It translates to CASGRGQDEQYF.

The chain couples TRBV29-1 to TRBJ2-5; 7 bases align to TRBD1. V was clipped by 4 bases and J by 5 bases; unmatched bases: 10. The CDR3 extends over 14 amino acids. Germline V gene lookup returns CDR1 SQVTM and CDR2 ANQGSEA. Written as DNA, the CDR3 is TGCAGCGTTGTGAAGGGGGCGGAAGGGGAGACCCAGTACTTC. Translated: CSVVKGAEGETQYF.

This chain uses TRBV27 with TRBJ2-3; TRBD1 is a possible D gene (5 bases). There are 13 residues in the CDR3. CDR1 MNHEY and CDR2 SMNVEV come from the germline V gene (reference sequence). Trimming took off 6 bases at V and 2 bases at J, with 9 bases between the two ends. In nucleotides, the CDR3 is TGTGCCAGCAGGACAGACCACACAGATACGCAGTATTTT. It encodes CASRTDHTDTQYF.

This clone turned up a few times. This chain uses TRBV29-1 with TRBJ2-1; 16 nucleotides align to TRBD2. The CDR3 is made up of 13 amino acids. Trimming took 3 bases from V and 15 from J; bases not matched to a gene: 5. The germline V gene encodes CDR1 SQVTM and CDR2 ANQGSEA. The CDR3 reads CSVEGTSGRAGFF. The CDR3 DNA sequence: TGCAGCGTTGAGGGGACTAGCGGGAGGGCCGGGTTCTTC.

V is TRBV15 and J is TRBJ2-4; D possibly corresponds to TRBD2 (5 bases). The germline V and J ends were trimmed by 5 bases and 3 bases, with 11 bases remaining between them. Germline CDR1 is LNHNV and CDR2 is YYDKDF (reference sequence). The CDR3 runs 14 residues. As DNA, the CDR3 is TGTGCCACCAGCCCTAGCTGGGACAAAAACATTCAGTACTTC. Amino acid sequence: CATSPSWDKNIQYF.